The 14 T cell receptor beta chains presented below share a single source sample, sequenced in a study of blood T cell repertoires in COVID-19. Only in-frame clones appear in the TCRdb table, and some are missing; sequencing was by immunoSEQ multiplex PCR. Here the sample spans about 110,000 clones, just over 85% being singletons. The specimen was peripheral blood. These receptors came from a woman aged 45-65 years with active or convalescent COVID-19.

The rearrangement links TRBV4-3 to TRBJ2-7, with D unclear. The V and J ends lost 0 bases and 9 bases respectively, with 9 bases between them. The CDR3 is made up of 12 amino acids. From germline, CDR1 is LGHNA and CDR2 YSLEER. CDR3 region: CASSQDRNVQYF. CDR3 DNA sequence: TGCGCCAGCAGCCAAGATAGAAATGTGCAGTACTTC.

The CDR3 DNA sequence: TGTGCCTGGACAGTCCCCCCTGGAAACACCATATATTTT. Residues: CAWTVPPGNTIYF. The J gene is TRBJ1-3, the V gene TRBV30; D is undetermined. The CDR3 has 13 amino acids. Germline V CDR1 and CDR2: GTSNPN, SVGIG (reference sequence). The V and J ends lost 4 bases and 2 bases respectively, with 9 bases between them.

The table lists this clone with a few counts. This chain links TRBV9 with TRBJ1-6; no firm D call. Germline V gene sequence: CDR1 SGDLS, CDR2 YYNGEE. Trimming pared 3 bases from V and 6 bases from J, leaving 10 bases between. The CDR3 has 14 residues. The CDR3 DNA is TGTGCCAGCAGCGCCGGAGGAGGTAATTCACCCCTCCACTTT. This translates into CASSAGGGNSPLHF.

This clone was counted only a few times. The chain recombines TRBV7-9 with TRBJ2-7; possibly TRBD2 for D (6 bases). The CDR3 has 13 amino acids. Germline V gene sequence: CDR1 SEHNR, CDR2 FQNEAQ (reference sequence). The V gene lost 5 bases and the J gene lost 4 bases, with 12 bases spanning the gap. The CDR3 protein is CASSAGTVYEQYF. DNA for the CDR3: TGTGCCAGCAGCGCCGGGACTGTGTACGAGCAGTACTTC. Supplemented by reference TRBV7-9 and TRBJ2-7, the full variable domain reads DTGVSQNPRHKITKRGQNVTFRCDPISEHNRLYWYRQTLGQGPEFLTYFQNEAQLEKSRLLSDRFSAERPKGSFSTLEIQRTEQGDSAMYLCASSAGTVYEQYFGPGTRLTVT.

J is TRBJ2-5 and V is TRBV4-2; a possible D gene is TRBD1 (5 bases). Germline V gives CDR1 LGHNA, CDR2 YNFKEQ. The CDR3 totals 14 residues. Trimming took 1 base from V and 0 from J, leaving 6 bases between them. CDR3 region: CASSQGRDQETQYF. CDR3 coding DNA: TGTGCCAGCAGCCAAGGCAGGGACCAAGAGACCCAGTACTTC.

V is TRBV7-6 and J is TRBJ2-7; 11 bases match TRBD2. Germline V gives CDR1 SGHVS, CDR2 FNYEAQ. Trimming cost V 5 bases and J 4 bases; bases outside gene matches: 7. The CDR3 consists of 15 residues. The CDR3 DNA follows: TGTGCCAGCAGCGTATTAGCGGGAGGGCCTTACGAGCAGTACTTC. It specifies CASSVLAGGPYEQYF.

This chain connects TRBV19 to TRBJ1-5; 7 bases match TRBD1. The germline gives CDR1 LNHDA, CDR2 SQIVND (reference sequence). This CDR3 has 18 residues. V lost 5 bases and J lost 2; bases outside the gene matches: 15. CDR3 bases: TGTGCCAGTAGTTCCCGACAGGGCTCGCTTTTCGGCAATCAGCCCCAGCATTTT. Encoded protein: CASSSRQGSLFGNQPQHF.

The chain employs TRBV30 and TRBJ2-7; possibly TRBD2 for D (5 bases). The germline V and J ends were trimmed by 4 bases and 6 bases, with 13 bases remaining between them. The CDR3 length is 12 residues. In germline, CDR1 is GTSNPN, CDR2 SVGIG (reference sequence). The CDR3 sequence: CAWNRGLREQYF. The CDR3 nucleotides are TGTGCCTGGAACCGCGGGTTGCGCGAGCAGTACTTC. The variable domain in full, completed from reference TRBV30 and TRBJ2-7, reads SQTIHQWPATLVQPVGSPLSLECTVEGTSNPNLYWYRQAAGRGLQLLFYSVGIGQISSEVPQNLSASRPQDRQFILSSKKLLLSDSGFYLCAWNRGLREQYFGPGTRLTVT.

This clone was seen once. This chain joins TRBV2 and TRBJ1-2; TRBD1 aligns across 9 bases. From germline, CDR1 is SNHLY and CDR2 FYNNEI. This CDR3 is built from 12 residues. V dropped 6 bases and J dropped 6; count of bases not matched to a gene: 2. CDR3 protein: CASRTGGNGYTF. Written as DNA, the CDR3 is TGTGCCAGCAGGACAGGGGGTAATGGCTACACCTTC.

In DNA, the CDR3 is TGTGCCAGCACCGCGACAGTGAGCACTGAAGCTTTCTTT. Protein product: CASTATVSTEAFF. The chain joins TRBV2 to TRBJ1-1; a possible D gene is TRBD1 (5 bases). V lost 7 bases and J lost 4, with 13 bases in between. The germline gives CDR1 SNHLY, CDR2 FYNNEI. This CDR3 contains 13 residues.

The CDR3 loop reads CASSIGDYNTEAFF. CDR3 nucleotides: TGTGCCAGTAGTATTGGGGACTACAACACTGAAGCTTTCTTT. The rearrangement links TRBV19 to TRBJ1-1, with D perhaps matching TRBD1 (5 bases). This CDR3 has 14 residues. Germline CDR1 and CDR2: LNHDA and SQIVND (reference sequence). Trimming shortened V by 3 bases and J by 2 bases, and 10 bases separated the two germline ends.

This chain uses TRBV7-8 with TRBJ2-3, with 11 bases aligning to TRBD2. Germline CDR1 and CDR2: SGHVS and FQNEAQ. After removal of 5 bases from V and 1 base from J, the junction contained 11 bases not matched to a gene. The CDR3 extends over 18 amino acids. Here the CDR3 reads CASSVPPISGGGTDTQYF. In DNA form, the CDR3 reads TGTGCCAGCAGCGTACCCCCTATTAGCGGGGGGGGCACAGATACGCAGTATTTT. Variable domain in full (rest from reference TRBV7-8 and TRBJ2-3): GAGVSQSPRYKVAKRGQDVALRCDPISGHVSLFWYQQALGQGPEFLTYFQNEAQLDKSGLPSDRFFAERPEGSVSTLKIQRTQQEDSAVYLCASSVPPISGGGTDTQYFGPGTRLTVL.

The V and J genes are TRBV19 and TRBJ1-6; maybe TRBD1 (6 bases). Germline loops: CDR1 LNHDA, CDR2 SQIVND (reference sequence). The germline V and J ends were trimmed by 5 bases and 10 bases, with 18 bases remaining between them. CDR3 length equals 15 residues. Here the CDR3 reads CASSSGGQEGSPLHF. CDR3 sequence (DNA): TGTGCCAGTAGTTCCGGGGGGCAAGAAGGGTCACCCCTCCACTTT.

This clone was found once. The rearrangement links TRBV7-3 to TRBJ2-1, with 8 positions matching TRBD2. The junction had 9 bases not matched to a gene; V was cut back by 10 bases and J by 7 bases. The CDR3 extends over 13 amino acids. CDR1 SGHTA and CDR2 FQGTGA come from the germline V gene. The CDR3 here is CATRSGSFNEQFF. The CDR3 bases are TGTGCCACCCGCAGCGGGAGTTTTAATGAGCAGTTCTTC.